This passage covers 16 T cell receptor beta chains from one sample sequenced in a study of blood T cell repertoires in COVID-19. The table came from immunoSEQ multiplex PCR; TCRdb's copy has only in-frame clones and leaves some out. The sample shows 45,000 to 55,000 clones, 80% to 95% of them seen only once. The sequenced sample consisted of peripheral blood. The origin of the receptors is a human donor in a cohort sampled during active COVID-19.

The CDR3: CASTFSSGNTIYF. In DNA, the CDR3 is TGTGCCAGCACCTTTAGCTCTGGAAACACCATATATTTT. This chain uses TRBV2 with TRBJ1-3, with D unclear. Germline V gene sequence: CDR1 SNHLY, CDR2 FYNNEI. V lost 7 bases and J 0 bases, leaving 7 bases between the germline ends. The length of the CDR3 is 13 residues.

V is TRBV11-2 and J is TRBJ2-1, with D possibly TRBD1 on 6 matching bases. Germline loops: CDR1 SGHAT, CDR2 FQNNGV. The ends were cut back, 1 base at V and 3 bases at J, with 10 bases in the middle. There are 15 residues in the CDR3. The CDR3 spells CASSLGWDNYNEQFF. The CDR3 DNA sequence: TGTGCCAGCAGCTTAGGGTGGGACAACTACAATGAGCAGTTCTTC.

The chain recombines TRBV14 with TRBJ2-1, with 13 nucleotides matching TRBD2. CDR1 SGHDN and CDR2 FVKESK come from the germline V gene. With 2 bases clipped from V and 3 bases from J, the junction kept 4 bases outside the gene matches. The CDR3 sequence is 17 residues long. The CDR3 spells CASSQQRTSGSYNEQFF. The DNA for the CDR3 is TGTGCCAGCAGCCAACAGCGGACTAGCGGGAGCTACAATGAGCAGTTCTTC.

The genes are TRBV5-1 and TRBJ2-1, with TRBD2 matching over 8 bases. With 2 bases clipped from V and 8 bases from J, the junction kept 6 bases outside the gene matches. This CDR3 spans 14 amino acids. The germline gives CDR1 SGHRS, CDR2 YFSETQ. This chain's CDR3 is CASSLTGGPDEQFF. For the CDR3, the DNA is TGCGCCAGCAGCTTAACGGGAGGGCCTGATGAGCAGTTCTTC.

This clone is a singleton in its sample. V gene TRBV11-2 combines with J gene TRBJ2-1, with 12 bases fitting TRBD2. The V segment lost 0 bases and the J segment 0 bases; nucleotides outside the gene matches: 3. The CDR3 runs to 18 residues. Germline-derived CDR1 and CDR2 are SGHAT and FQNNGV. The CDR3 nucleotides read TGTGCCAGCAGCTTAGACGCTAGCGGGAGGGGCTCCTACAATGAGCAGTTCTTC. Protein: CASSLDASGRGSYNEQFF.

CDR3 in amino acids: CASSLGVWTNYNEQFF. CDR3 coding DNA: TGTGCCAGCAGCTTAGGAGTGTGGACAAACTACAATGAGCAGTTCTTC. The chain couples TRBV11-2 to TRBJ2-1; a weak D match, TRBD1 (5 bases). V was trimmed by 1 base and J by 3 bases, leaving 13 bases between them. From germline, CDR1 is SGHAT and CDR2 FQNNGV. This CDR3 spans 16 amino acids. Full variable domain (outside the CDR3, taken from reference TRBV11-2 and TRBJ2-1): EAGVAQSPRYKIIEKRQSVAFWCNPISGHATLYWYQQILGQGPKLLIQFQNNGVVDDSQLPKDRFSAERLKGVDSTLKIQPAKLEDSAVYLCASSLGVWTNYNEQFFGPGTRLTVL.

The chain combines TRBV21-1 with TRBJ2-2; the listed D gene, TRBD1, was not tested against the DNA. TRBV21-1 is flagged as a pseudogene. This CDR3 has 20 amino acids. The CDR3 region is CASSKVETGGLILNTGELFF. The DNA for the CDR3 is TGTGCCAGCAGCAAAGTAGAGACAGGGGGTCTTATACTGAACACCGGGGAGCTGTTTTTT.

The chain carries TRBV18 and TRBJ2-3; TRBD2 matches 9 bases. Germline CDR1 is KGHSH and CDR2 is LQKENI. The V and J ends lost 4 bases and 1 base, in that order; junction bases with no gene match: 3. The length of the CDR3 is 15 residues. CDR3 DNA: TGTGCCAGCTCACGCATAGCGGGGGGCACAGATACGCAGTATTTT. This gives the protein CASSRIAGGTDTQYF.

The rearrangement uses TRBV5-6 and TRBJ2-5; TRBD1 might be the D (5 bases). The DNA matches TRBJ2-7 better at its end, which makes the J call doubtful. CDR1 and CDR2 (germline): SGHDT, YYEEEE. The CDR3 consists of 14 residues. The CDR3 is CASSVSGLSYEQYF. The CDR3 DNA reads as TGTGCCAGCAGCGTATCAGGGCTCTCCTACGAGCAGTACTTC.

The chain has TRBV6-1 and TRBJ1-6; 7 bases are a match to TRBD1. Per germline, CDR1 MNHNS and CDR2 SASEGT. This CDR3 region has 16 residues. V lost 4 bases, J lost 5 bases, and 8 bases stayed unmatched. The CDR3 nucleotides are TGTGCCAGCAGTGGTCAGACAGGGAGGAATAATTCACCCCTCCACTTT. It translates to CASSGQTGRNNSPLHF.

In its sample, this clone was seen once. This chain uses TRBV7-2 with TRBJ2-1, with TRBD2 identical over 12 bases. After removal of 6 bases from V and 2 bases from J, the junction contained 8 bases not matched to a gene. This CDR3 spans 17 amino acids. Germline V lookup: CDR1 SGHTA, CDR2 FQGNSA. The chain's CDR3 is CASSPEWTSGAYNEQFF. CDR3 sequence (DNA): TGTGCCAGCAGTCCCGAGTGGACTAGCGGGGCCTACAATGAGCAGTTCTTC. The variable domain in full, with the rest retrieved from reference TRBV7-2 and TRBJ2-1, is GAGVSQSPSNKVTEKGKDVELRCDPISGHTALYWYRQSLGQGLEFLIYFQGNSAPDKSGLPSDRFSAERTGGSVSTLTIQRTQQEDSAVYLCASSPEWTSGAYNEQFFGPGTRLTVL.

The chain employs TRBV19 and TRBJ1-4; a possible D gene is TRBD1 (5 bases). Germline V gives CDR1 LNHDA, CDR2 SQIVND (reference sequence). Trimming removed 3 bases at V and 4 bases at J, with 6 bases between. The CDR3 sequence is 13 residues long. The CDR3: CASSIDSNEKLFF. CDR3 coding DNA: TGTGCCAGTAGTATCGACAGTAATGAAAAACTGTTTTTT.

Here the CDR3 reads CASRSQGRVTEAFF. The CDR3 DNA is TGTGCCAGCAGGTCACAGGGAAGGGTCACTGAAGCTTTCTTT. The chain couples TRBV6-5 to TRBJ1-1; D might be TRBD1 (6 bases). The CDR3 runs 14 residues. Trimming shortened V by 6 bases and J by 4 bases, and 15 bases separated the two germline ends. Germline V gene data show CDR1 as MNHEY and CDR2 as SVGAGI.

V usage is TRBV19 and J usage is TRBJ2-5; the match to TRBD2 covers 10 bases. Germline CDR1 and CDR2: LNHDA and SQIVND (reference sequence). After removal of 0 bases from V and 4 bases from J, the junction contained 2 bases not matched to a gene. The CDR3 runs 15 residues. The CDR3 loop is CASSIELAGVETQYF. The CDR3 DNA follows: TGTGCCAGTAGTATAGAGCTAGCGGGAGTAGAGACCCAGTACTTC.

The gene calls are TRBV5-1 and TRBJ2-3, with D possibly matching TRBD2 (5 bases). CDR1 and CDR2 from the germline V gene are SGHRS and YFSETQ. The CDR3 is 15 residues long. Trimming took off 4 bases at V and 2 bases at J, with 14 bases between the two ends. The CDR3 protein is CASSAPSSYTDTQYF. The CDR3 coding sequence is TGCGCCAGCAGCGCCCCTAGCTCTTACACAGATACGCAGTATTTT.

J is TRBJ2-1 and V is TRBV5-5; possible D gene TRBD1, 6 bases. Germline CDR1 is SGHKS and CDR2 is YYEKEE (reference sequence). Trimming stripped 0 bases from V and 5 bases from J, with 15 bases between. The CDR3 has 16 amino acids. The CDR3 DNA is TGTGCCAGCAGCTTGGCCTTGGCAGGGGATCACAATGAGCAGTTCTTC. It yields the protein CASSLALAGDHNEQFF.